This T cell receptor beta chain comes out of a study of CD8 T cells in ankylosing spondylitis. At least ten counts were recorded for this clonotype. Antigen: not known. Study results and limitations: Blood from ankylosing spondylitis patients appeared to carry a characteristic roughly 8-variant TCR beta motif.

TCRdb independently ran MiXCR on the 5' RACE reads; one entry per CDR3 protein. The data contain approximately 300,000 distinct CDR3 sequences, around 7.6% of them singletons. The sample comprised blood, either unsorted or a sorted T cell fraction (not recorded which). The sequence came from a male donor with ankylosing spondylitis.

For the CDR3, the DNA is TGCAGTGCTAGTTTAGCGGGAGGCTACGAGCAGTACTTC. It encodes CSASLAGGYEQYF. The chain recombines TRBV20-1 with TRBJ2-7, with TRBD2 matching 10 bases. Germline loops: CDR1 DFQATT, CDR2 SNEGSKA (reference sequence). This CDR3 comprises 13 residues. V lost 3 bases and J lost 3; bases outside the gene matches: 2.